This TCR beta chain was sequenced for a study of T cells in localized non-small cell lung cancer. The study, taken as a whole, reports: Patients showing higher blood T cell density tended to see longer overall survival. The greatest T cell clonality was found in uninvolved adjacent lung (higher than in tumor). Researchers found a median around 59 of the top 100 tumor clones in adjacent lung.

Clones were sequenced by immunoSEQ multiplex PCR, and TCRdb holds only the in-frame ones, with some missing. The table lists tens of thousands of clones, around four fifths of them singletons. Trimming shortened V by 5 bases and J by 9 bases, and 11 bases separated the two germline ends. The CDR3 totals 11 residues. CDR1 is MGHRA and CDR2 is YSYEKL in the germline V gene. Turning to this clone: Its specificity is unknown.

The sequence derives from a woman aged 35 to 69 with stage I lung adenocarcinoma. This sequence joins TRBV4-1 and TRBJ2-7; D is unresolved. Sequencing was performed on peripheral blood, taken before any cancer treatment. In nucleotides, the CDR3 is TGCGCCAGCAGCGAAGGGATCGCGCAGTACTTC. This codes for CASSEGIAQYF.